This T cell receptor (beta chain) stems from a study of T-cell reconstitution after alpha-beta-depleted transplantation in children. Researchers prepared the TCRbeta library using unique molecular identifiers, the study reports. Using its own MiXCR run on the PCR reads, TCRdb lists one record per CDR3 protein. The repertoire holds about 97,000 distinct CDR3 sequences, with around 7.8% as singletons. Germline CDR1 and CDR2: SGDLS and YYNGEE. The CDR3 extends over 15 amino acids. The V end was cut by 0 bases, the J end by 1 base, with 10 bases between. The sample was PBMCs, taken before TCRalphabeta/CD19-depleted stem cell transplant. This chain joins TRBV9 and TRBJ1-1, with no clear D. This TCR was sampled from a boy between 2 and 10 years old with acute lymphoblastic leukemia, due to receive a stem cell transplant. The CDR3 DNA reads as TGTGCCAGCAGCGTAGAGGCGGCAGCGAACACTGAAGCTTTCTTT. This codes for CASSVEAAANTEAFF.